What follows is one T cell receptor beta chain and its context. The germline CDR1 and CDR2 sequences are MNHEY and SVGEGT. The ends were cut back, 4 bases at V and 0 bases at J, with 10 bases in the middle. This CDR3 has 15 residues. The sample originates from a study of blood T cell repertoires in COVID-19. As handled by the study authors: From reference gene primer amplification, estimates of nucleated cell counts were derived. Method: immunoSEQ multiplex PCR; TCRdb's copy keeps in-frame clones and lacks some. That table supplies the V and J calls and clone size; D and trimming were determined from the DNA. The sample has over 85,000 clones, approximately 90% seen once.

V usage is TRBV6-2 or TRBV6-3 and J usage is TRBJ1-5; D is perhaps TRBD1 (6 bases). This TCR was recovered from a woman aged 45 to 65 with acute or convalescent COVID-19. The sequenced sample was peripheral blood. The CDR3 region is CASSFRGDSNQPQHF. DNA for the CDR3: TGTGCCAGCAGTTTCAGGGGTGATAGCAATCAGCCCCAGCATTTT.